This T cell receptor (beta chain) was recorded in a study of blood T cells in healthy people across ages. Samples had at least 6.5 million PBMCs isolated from them. The second PCR ran roughly 7 to 12 cycles with a sample-barcoded 5' primer and J-beta primers. Each CDR3 protein gets one entry after TCRdb re-called the 5' RACE reads with MiXCR. This table holds about 930,000 distinct CDR3 sequences, 25% to 30% found once. Germline CDR1 SGHVS, CDR2 FQNEAQ. The junction had 8 bases not matched to a gene; V was cut back by 5 bases and J by 8 bases. CDR3 length: 13 amino acids. The sample was also linked to a second study, of T cells of mothers and their children. As that report states: Sequencing returned over 8 million TCR beta CDR3 reads per mother and 2.5 million to 3 million per child.

The sequenced sample consisted of blood. The receptor was derived from a middle-aged woman in good health. The rearrangement uses TRBV7-8 and TRBJ1-2; 7 bases are a match to TRBD1. DNA for the CDR3: TGTGCCAGCAGCCCTCAGGGGGAGGAAGGCTACACCTTC. It encodes CASSPQGEEGYTF.